Below are 29 T cell receptor beta chains sequenced from a single sample in a study of spatial heterogeneity in lung cancer (dated by TCRdb to the late 2010s). The library relied on 5' RACE. TCRdb shows the sequencer as NextSeq 500. TCRdb cleaned the public reads at Q25 with fastp, built clones with MiXCR and kept in-frame beta chains. Every distinct CDR3 protein forms one entry, paired with its most common genes and DNA. Here the sample has some 47,000 distinct CDR3 sequences; around 7.6% occur a single time. 13% of the sample comes from the top ten. The time point label, read with the paper, signifies: sample taken at primary tumor resection. Whole RNA extracted from tumor and nontumor lung tissue, or from cryopreserved PBMC samples, was used for TCR sequencing without cell sorting. The sequencing used PBMCs, collected at surgery. These receptors came from a female donor with early-stage non-small cell lung cancer.

This chain connects TRBV5-1 to TRBJ2-3; D might be TRBD1 (6 bases). V lost 4 bases and J 5 bases, leaving 14 bases between the germline ends. The CDR3 runs 14 residues. Germline-derived CDR1 and CDR2 are SGHRS and YFSETQ. The CDR3 DNA reads TGCGCCAGCAGCCAAAGACAGGATCAAGATACGCAGTATTTT. Translation: CASSQRQDQDTQYF. Variable domain in full (rest from reference TRBV5-1 and TRBJ2-3): KAGVTQTPRYLIKTRGQQVTLSCSPISGHRSVSWYQQTPGQGLQFLFEYFSETQRNKGNFPGRFSGRQFSNSRSEMNVSTLELGDSALYLCASSQRQDQDTQYFGPGTRLTVL.

There are a few counts of this clonotype. This chain links TRBV4-3 with TRBJ2-3; D is ambiguous. CDR3 length equals 17 residues. Deletions cut 0 bases from V and 6 bases from J, with 19 bases between. Germline V gene sequence: CDR1 LGHNA, CDR2 YSLEER. DNA of the CDR3: TGCGCCAGCAGCCAAGACCCAAGACTTGGTCCGTCCGATACGCAGTATTTT. Protein sequence: CASSQDPRLGPSDTQYF.

This clonotype was seen repeatedly, ten times or more. The chain employs TRBV7-7 and TRBJ2-2; 7 nucleotides line up with TRBD1. V was clipped by 3 bases and J by 8 bases; unmatched bases: 9. This CDR3 comprises 15 residues. Per germline, CDR1 SSHAT and CDR2 FNYEAQ (reference sequence). CDR3 sequence reads: CASSLVQGFPGELFF. The CDR3 bases are TGTGCCAGCAGCTTGGTACAGGGGTTTCCGGGGGAGCTGTTTTTT. The full variable domain, rest sourced from reference TRBV7-7 and TRBJ2-2, is GAGVSQSPRYKVTKRGQDVTLRCDPISSHATLYWYQQALGQGPEFLTYFNYEAQPDKSGLPSDRFSAERPEGSISTLTIQRTEQRDSAMYRCASSLVQGFPGELFFGEGSRLTVL.

This clonotype has more than one count but fewer than ten. The V call is TRBV6-6, the J call TRBJ1-5; possibly TRBD1 for D (6 bases). The CDR3 runs to 16 residues. The germline V gene encodes CDR1 MNHNY and CDR2 SVGAGI (reference sequence). V lost 0 bases to trimming and J lost 5 bases, with 14 bases between them. The CDR3 DNA is TGTGCCAGCAGTTACTCTGGGACACCAGCGGATCAGCCCCAGCATTTT. Protein: CASSYSGTPADQPQHF.

This clonotype has a handful of counts. The rearrangement joins TRBV5-5 to TRBJ2-4, with D possibly TRBD2 on 6 matching bases. The germline CDR1 and CDR2 sequences are SGHKS and YYEKEE (reference sequence). Trimming removed 4 bases at V and 0 bases at J, with 14 bases between. The CDR3 loop spans 16 amino acids. The CDR3 here is CASSQLAGIAKNIQYF. CDR3 nucleotides: TGTGCCAGCAGCCAACTAGCCGGGATAGCCAAAAACATTCAGTACTTC. The full variable domain, completed using reference TRBV5-5 and TRBJ2-4, is DAGVTQSPTHLIKTRGQQVTLRCSPISGHKSVSWYQQVLGQGPQFIFQYYEKEERGRGNFPDRFSARQFPNYSSELNVNALLLGDSALYLCASSQLAGIAKNIQYFGAGTRLSVL.

This clonotype was picked up a small number of times. The chain joins TRBV20-1 to TRBJ2-5, with TRBD2 as a possible D gene (5 bases). The CDR3 loop spans 13 amino acids. V lost 2 bases and J lost 5, with 12 bases in between. Germline V gives CDR1 DFQATT, CDR2 SNEGSKA (reference sequence). The chain's CDR3 is CSARSLAAETQYF. The DNA of the CDR3 is TGCAGTGCTAGATCTCTAGCTGCGGAGACCCAGTACTTC.

There are a few counts of this clonotype. The V gene is TRBV27, the J gene TRBJ1-2; D might be TRBD1 (6 bases). The CDR3 is 14 amino acids. V lost 5 bases and J lost 6, with 16 bases in between. Germline V gives CDR1 MNHEY, CDR2 SMNVEV (reference sequence). Here the CDR3 DNA reads TGTGCCAGCAGTCCCCTAGGGGGGATCGATGGCTACACCTTC. It is translated as CASSPLGGIDGYTF.

J is TRBJ2-3 and V is TRBV20-1; D possibly corresponds to TRBD2 (5 bases). CDR1 and CDR2 (germline): DFQATT, SNEGSKA (reference sequence). The length of the CDR3 is 14 residues. Trimming removed 0 bases from V and 6 bases from J, with 13 bases in between. The CDR3 DNA is TGCAGTGCTAGAGATAGGAACGGCGGGGATACGCAGTATTTT. Its protein product is CSARDRNGGDTQYF.

This clonotype was counted at least ten times. This chain joins TRBV12-3 or TRBV12-4 and TRBJ2-1; 9 bases line up with TRBD2. The CDR3 has 17 residues. The V and J ends lost 1 base and 3 bases, in that order; junction bases with no gene match: 7. CDR3 nucleotides: TGTGCCAGCAGTTTAGTACTTGGTAGCGGGGGCTACAATGAGCAGTTCTTC. Translation: CASSLVLGSGGYNEQFF.

This clonotype came up a few times. The chain links TRBV5-1 to TRBJ2-6; 8 nucleotides match TRBD1. Losses at the gene ends were 8 bases for V and 1 base for J; bases not matched to a gene: 14. The CDR3 covers 18 residues. Germline V gene lookup returns CDR1 SGHRS and CDR2 YFSETQ. Here the CDR3 DNA reads TGCGCCAGTAAGCCCCAGGGGGCGCAAAGGTCTGGGGCCAACGTCCTGACTTTC. It codes for CASKPQGAQRSGANVLTF.

In this sample, this clonotype turned up a few times. The chain employs TRBV2 and TRBJ1-1; maybe TRBD1 (5 bases). CDR1 is SNHLY, CDR2 FYNNEI, per germline. The V end was cut by 8 bases, the J end by 1 base, with 11 bases between. There are 13 residues in the CDR3. The CDR3, as DNA: TGTGCCAGCGGACACGGCGAGAACACTGAAGCTTTCTTT. Encoded protein: CASGHGENTEAFF.

Ten or more counts support this clonotype. This chain uses TRBV10-3 with TRBJ2-3; 7 nucleotides align to TRBD1. The length of the CDR3 is 17 residues. The V gene end was trimmed by 6 bases and the J gene end by 4 bases; junction bases not matched to a gene: 16. Germline V CDR1 and CDR2: ENHRY, SYGVKD. CDR3 sequence reads: CAIRSSDRVMGSDTQYF. CDR3 nucleotides: TGTGCCATCAGATCATCCGACAGGGTAATGGGTTCAGATACGCAGTATTTT.

This sequence joins TRBV19 and TRBJ1-5; D unresolved. Germline-derived CDR1 and CDR2 are LNHDA and SQIVND (reference sequence). CDR3 length: 14 residues. The V and J ends lost 3 bases and 2 bases respectively, with 8 bases between them. DNA of the CDR3: TGTGCCAGTAGTATGGTCGGGGGCAATCAGCCCCAGCATTTT. This gives the protein CASSMVGGNQPQHF.

This clonotype occurred a few times. The J gene is TRBJ2-3, the V gene TRBV4-1, with no clear D. Trimming took 2 bases from V and 4 from J, leaving 13 bases between them. This CDR3 spans 15 amino acids. The germline CDR1 and CDR2 sequences are MGHRA and YSYEKL. The CDR3 is CASSQNPGISDTQYF. CDR3 nucleotide sequence: TGCGCCAGCAGCCAAAACCCTGGGATCTCAGATACGCAGTATTTT.

This clonotype was seen many times. The chain uses TRBV15 and TRBJ2-5, with 10 bases lining up with TRBD1. V shed 0 bases, J shed 3 bases, and the junction held 1 base outside the gene matches. The CDR3 extends over 15 amino acids. Per germline, CDR1 LNHNV and CDR2 YYDKDF (reference sequence). The CDR3 sequence: CATSRETGGEETQYF. CDR3 DNA sequence: TGTGCCACCAGCAGAGAGACAGGGGGCGAAGAGACCCAGTACTTC.

This clonotype showed up just a few times. The V call is TRBV7-2, the J call TRBJ1-3, with D maybe TRBD1 (6 bases). CDR3 length: 14 amino acids. Trimming pared 2 bases from V and 1 base from J, leaving 6 bases between. Per the germline V gene, CDR1 is SGHTA and CDR2 is FQGNSA. CDR3 bases: TGTGCCAGCAGCTTACAGGGGTCTGGAAACACCATATATTTT. Translation gives CASSLQGSGNTIYF.

The V and J genes are TRBV3-1 and TRBJ2-1; 10 bases map to TRBD2. V lost 1 base to trimming and J lost 7 bases; unmatched junction nucleotides: 7. Germline CDR1 is LGHDT and CDR2 is YNNKEL (reference sequence). The CDR3 is 16 residues long. The CDR3 loop reads CASSQGSGGAGNEQFF. The CDR3 bases are TGTGCCAGCAGCCAAGGCAGCGGGGGGGCTGGGAATGAGCAGTTCTTC.

J is TRBJ2-2 and V is TRBV10-3; TRBD1 matches 8 bases. The V and J ends lost 4 bases and 2 bases, in that order; junction bases with no gene match: 6. Germline CDR1 and CDR2: ENHRY and SYGVKD. This CDR3 contains 16 residues. The CDR3 here is CAISAGTGLNTGELFF. DNA for the CDR3: TGTGCCATCAGTGCCGGGACAGGCCTTAACACCGGGGAGCTGTTTTTT.

In this sample, this clonotype turned up many times. The chain couples TRBV7-2 to TRBJ2-7, with TRBD2 identical over 7 bases. This CDR3 contains 14 residues. The V segment lost 5 bases and the J segment 5 bases; nucleotides outside the gene matches: 9. Germline V gene data show CDR1 as SGHTA and CDR2 as FQGNSA. The DNA of the CDR3 is TGTGCCAGCAGCCCTGGACTAGTCGGAGACGAGCAGTACTTC. Encoded protein: CASSPGLVGDEQYF.

This clonotype occurred a few times. The gene calls are TRBV6-1 and TRBJ1-2; possible D gene TRBD1, 6 bases. Trimming cost V 3 bases and J 0 bases, with 11 bases left between them. The CDR3 is 15 residues long. The germline V gene encodes CDR1 MNHNS and CDR2 SASEGT. The CDR3 spells CASSDYRASNYGYTF. In DNA form, the CDR3 reads TGTGCCAGCAGTGATTACAGGGCGTCTAACTATGGCTACACCTTC.

This clonotype was detected a few times. V is TRBV5-1 and J is TRBJ2-5; D is possibly TRBD1 (6 bases). CDR3 length equals 16 residues. Germline-derived CDR1 and CDR2 are SGHRS and YFSETQ. Trimming removed 3 bases from V and 0 bases from J, with 15 bases in between. CDR3 in DNA: TGCGCCAGCAGCTACCGACGACAGGCTAACCAAGAGACCCAGTACTTC. Protein: CASSYRRQANQETQYF.

This clonotype was found many times. The chain combines TRBV20-1 with TRBJ1-6; no firm D call. The V end was cut by 5 bases, the J end by 0 bases, with 14 bases between. CDR1 and CDR2 from the germline V gene are DFQATT and SNEGSKA (reference sequence). The CDR3 loop spans 16 amino acids. The CDR3 DNA is TGCAGTGCTCCACCACACGGAAGCTCCTATAATTCACCCCTCCACTTT. Encoded protein: CSAPPHGSSYNSPLHF.

Notes on this clonotype: A read error is possible here, since a much larger clone lies one base away. The J gene is TRBJ2-3, the V gene TRBV20-1; D not resolved. Looked up from germline, CDR1 is DFQATT and CDR2 is SNEGSKA (reference sequence). The germline V and J ends were trimmed by 4 bases and 1 base, with 15 bases remaining between them. The CDR3 is 15 amino acids. The CDR3 DNA reads as TGCAGTGCTACGGGCCATCGGCCCCGCACAGATACGCAGTATTTT. This sequence encodes CSATGHRPRTDTQYF.

Ten or more counts support this clonotype. The chain is built from TRBV4-2 and TRBJ2-3, with 10 bases lining up with TRBD2. The CDR3 consists of 17 residues. V lost 0 bases to trimming and J lost 6 bases; unmatched junction nucleotides: 9. Germline assignment: CDR1 LGHNA and CDR2 YNFKEQ. CDR3 residues: CASSQDPLAGAADTQYF. For the CDR3, the DNA is TGTGCCAGCAGCCAAGATCCCCTAGCGGGGGCGGCGGATACGCAGTATTTT.

Many counts were recorded for this clonotype. This chain joins TRBV29-1 and TRBJ2-5; D could derive from TRBD1 or TRBD2 (6 bases each). The V end lost 7 bases, the J end lost 8 bases, and 17 bases lay between the germline ends. The CDR3 contains 12 residues. Germline V gene lookup returns CDR1 SQVTM and CDR2 ANQGSEA. CDR3 sequence: CSGDWRGDTQYF. DNA of the CDR3: TGCAGCGGGGACTGGAGGGGGGACACCCAGTACTTC. The whole variable domain, filled in from reference TRBV29-1 and TRBJ2-5, reads SAVISQKPSRDICQRGTSLTIQCQVDSQVTMMFWYRQQPGQSLTLIATANQGSEATYESGFVIDKFPISRPNLTFSTLTVSNMSPEDSSIYLCSGDWRGDTQYFGPGTRLLVL.

This chain uses TRBV7-2 with TRBJ2-7; TRBD2 matches at 7 bases. CDR3 size: 13 residues. After removal of 4 bases from V and 7 bases from J, the junction contained 7 bases not matched to a gene. Germline V gives CDR1 SGHTA, CDR2 FQGNSA. CDR3 DNA: TGTGCCAGCAGCTCGACGGGGGGATGGGAGCAGTACTTC. Protein sequence: CASSSTGGWEQYF.

This clonotype was recorded many times. The CDR3 DNA reads TGTGCCAGCAGCCAACCCGAGCGGGGGGCTAACGAGCAGTACTTC. Encoded protein: CASSQPERGANEQYF. This chain links TRBV4-2 with TRBJ2-7; 9 nucleotides line up with TRBD2. Trimming at V came to 2 bases and at J to 5 bases, leaving 7 bases not matched to a gene. The CDR3 sequence is 15 residues long. From germline, CDR1 is LGHNA and CDR2 YNFKEQ.

This clonotype was recorded once. The rearrangement links TRBV6-1 to TRBJ2-7; perhaps TRBD1 as D (6 bases). Germline V gives CDR1 MNHNS, CDR2 SASEGT. This CDR3 comprises 14 residues. The ends were cut back, 7 bases at V and 2 bases at J, with 15 bases in the middle. The CDR3 is CASTDPGQTYEQYF. CDR3 DNA: TGTGCCAGCACCGACCCGGGACAAACCTACGAGCAGTACTTC.

The chain combines TRBV12-3 or TRBV12-4 with TRBJ1-6; 8 bases align to TRBD1. V gave up 10 bases and J gave up 4 bases; unmatched junction bases: 6. The CDR3 covers 14 residues. The DNA of the CDR3 is TGTGCCACCCGAGACAGGGGATATAATTCACCCCTCCACTTT. Translation gives CATRDRGYNSPLHF.